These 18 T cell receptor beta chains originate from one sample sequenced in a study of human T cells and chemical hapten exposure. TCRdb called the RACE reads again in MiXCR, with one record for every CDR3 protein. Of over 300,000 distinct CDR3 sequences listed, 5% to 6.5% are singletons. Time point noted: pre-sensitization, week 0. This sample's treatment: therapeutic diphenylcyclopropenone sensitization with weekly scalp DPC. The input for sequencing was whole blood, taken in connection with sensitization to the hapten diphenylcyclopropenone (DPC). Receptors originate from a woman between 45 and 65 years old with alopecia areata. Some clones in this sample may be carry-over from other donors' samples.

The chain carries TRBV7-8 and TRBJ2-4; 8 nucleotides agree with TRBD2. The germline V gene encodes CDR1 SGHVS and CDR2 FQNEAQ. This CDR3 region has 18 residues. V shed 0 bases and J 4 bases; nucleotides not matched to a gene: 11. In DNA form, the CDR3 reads TGTGCCAGCAGCTTAGCCCCCTCGCGGGGGGAGCGTAAAAACATTCAGTACTTC. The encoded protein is CASSLAPSRGERKNIQYF.

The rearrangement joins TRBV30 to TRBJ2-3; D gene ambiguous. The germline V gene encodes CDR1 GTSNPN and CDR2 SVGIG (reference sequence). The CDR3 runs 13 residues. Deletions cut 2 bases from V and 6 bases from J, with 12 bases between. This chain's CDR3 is CAWSNAPDDTQYF. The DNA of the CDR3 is TGTGCCTGGAGTAACGCCCCCGACGATACGCAGTATTTT. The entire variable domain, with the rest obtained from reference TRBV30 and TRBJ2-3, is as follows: SQTIHQWPATLVQPVGSPLSLECTVEGTSNPNLYWYRQAAGRGLQLLFYSVGIGQISSEVPQNLSASRPQDRQFILSSKKLLLSDSGFYLCAWSNAPDDTQYFGPGTRLTVL.

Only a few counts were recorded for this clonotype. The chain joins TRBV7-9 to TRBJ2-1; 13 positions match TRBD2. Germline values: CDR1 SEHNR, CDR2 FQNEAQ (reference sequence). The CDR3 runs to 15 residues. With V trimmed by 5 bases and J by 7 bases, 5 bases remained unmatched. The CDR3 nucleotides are TGTGCCAGCAGCGTACCGGGACTAGCGGGAAATGAGCAGTTCTTC. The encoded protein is CASSVPGLAGNEQFF.

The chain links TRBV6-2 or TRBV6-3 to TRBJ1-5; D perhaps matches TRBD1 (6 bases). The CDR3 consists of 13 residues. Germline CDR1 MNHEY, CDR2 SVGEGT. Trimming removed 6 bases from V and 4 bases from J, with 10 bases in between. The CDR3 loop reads CASSYTGNQPQHF. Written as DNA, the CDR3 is TGTGCCAGCAGCTATACAGGGAATCAGCCCCAGCATTTT.

The CDR3 nucleotides read TGTGCCAGCGATATCCTGGGGGCCAATGAAAAACTGTTTTTT. This gives the protein CASDILGANEKLFF. The rearrangement uses TRBV12-3 or TRBV12-4 and TRBJ1-4, with D perhaps TRBD1 (6 bases). V lost 8 bases to trimming and J lost 5 bases, with 15 bases between them. The CDR3 contains 14 residues.

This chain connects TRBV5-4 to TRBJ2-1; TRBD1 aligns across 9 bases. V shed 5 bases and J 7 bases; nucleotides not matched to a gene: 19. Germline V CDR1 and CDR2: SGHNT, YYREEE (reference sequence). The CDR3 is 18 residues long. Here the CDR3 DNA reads TGTGCCAGCAGACCCACCACCCGACCTGGGACAGGGATAAATGAGCAGTTCTTC. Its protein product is CASRPTTRPGTGINEQFF. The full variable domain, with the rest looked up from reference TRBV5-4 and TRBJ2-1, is ETGVTQSPTHLIKTRGQQVTLRCSSQSGHNTVSWYQQALGQGPQFIFQYYREEENGRGNFPPRFSGLQFPNYSSELNVNALELDDSALYLCASRPTTRPGTGINEQFFGPGTRLTVL.

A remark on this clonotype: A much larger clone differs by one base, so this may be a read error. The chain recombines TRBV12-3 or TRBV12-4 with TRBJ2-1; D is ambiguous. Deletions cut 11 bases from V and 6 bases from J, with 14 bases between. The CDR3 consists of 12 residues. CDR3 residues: CAGTPGPNEQFF. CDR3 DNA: TGTGCCGGCACCCCGGGCCCCAATGAGCAGTTCTTC.

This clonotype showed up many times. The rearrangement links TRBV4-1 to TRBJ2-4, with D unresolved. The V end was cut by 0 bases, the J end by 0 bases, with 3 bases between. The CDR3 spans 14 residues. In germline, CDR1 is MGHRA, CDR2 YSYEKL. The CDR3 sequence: CASSQDLAKNIQYF. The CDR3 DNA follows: TGCGCCAGCAGCCAAGATCTAGCCAAAAACATTCAGTACTTC.

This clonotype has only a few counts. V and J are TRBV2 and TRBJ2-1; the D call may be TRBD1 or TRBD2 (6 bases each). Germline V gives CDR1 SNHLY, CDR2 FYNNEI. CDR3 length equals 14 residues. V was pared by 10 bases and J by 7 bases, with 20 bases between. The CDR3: CANIQGNRGNEQFF. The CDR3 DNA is TGTGCCAACATACAGGGCAATCGGGGGAATGAGCAGTTCTTC. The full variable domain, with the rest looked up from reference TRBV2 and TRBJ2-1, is EPEVTQTPSHQVTQMGQEVILRCVPISNHLYFYWYRQILGQKVEFLVSFYNNEISEKSEIFDDQFSVERPDGSNFTLKIRSTKLEDSAMYFCANIQGNRGNEQFFGPGTRLTVL.

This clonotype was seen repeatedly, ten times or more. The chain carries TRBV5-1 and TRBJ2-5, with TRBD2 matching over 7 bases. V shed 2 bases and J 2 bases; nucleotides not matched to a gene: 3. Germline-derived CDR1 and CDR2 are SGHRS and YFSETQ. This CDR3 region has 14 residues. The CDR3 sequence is CASSFGTTQETQYF. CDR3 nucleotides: TGCGCCAGCAGCTTTGGGACTACTCAAGAGACCCAGTACTTC.

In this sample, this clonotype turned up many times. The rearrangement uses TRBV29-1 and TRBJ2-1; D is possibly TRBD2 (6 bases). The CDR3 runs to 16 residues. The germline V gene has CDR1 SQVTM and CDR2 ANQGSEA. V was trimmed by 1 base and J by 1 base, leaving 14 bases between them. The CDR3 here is CSVEGGDAGSYNEQFF. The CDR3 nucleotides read TGCAGCGTTGAAGGGGGGGATGCAGGTTCCTACAATGAGCAGTTCTTC.

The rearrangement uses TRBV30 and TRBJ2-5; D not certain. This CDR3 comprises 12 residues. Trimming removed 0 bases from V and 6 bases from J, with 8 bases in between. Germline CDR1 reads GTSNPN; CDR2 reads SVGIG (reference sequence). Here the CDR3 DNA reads TGTGCCTGGAGTGTACCCCCGAAGACCCAGTACTTC. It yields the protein CAWSVPPKTQYF. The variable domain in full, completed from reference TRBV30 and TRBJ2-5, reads SQTIHQWPATLVQPVGSPLSLECTVEGTSNPNLYWYRQAAGRGLQLLFYSVGIGQISSEVPQNLSASRPQDRQFILSSKKLLLSDSGFYLCAWSVPPKTQYFGPGTRLLVL.

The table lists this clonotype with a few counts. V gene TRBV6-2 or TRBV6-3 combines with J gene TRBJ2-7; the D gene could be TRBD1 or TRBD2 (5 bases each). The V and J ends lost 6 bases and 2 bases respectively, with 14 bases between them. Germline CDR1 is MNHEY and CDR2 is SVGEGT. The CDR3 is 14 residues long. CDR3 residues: CASSFEGLTYEQYF. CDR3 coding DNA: TGTGCCAGCAGCTTCGAGGGGCTGACCTACGAGCAGTACTTC.

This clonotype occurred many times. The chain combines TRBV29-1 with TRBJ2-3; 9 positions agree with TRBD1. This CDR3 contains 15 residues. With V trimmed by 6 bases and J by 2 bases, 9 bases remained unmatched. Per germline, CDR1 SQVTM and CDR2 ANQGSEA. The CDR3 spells CSVAIRQGDTDTQYF. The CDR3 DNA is TGCAGCGTCGCTATACGACAGGGGGACACAGATACGCAGTATTTT.

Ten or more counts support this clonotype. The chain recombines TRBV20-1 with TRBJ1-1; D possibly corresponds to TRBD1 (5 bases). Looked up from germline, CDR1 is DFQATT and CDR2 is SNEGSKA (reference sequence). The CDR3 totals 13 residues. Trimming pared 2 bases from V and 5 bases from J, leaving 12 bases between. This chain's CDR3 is CSARPGGRTEAFF. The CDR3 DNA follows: TGCAGTGCTAGACCCGGGGGAAGAACTGAAGCTTTCTTT.

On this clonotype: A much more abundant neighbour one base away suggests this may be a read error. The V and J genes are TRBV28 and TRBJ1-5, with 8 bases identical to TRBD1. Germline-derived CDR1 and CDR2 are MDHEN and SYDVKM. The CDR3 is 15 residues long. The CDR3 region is CASSLAGGNNQPKHF. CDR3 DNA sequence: TGTGCCAGCAGTTTGGCAGGGGGCAATAATCAGCCCAAGCATTTT.

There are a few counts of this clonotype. The CDR3 bases are TGTGCCAGCAGCTTAGGTCACCAGTCCACTGAAGCTTTCTTT. It yields the protein CASSLGHQSTEAFF. The chain is built from TRBV7-2 and TRBJ1-1; no clear D gene. The CDR3 totals 14 residues. The germline gives CDR1 SGHTA, CDR2 FQGNSA. V lost 1 base and J lost 4, with 10 bases in between.

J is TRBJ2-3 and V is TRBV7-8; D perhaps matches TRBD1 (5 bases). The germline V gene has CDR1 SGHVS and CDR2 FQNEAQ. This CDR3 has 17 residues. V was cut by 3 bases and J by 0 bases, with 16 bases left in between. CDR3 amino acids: CASSLHNRRSSTDTQYF. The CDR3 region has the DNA TGTGCCAGCAGCTTGCATAACAGGCGCTCTAGCACAGATACGCAGTATTTT.